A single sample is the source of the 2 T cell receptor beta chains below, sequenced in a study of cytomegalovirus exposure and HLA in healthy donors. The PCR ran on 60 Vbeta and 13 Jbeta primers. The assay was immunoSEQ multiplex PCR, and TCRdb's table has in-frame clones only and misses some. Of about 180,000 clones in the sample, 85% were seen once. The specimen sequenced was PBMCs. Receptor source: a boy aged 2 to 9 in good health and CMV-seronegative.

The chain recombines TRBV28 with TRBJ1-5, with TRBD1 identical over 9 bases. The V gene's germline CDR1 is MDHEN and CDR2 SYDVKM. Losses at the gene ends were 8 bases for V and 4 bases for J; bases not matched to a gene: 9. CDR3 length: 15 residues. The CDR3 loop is CASALGDRENQPQHF. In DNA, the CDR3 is TGTGCCAGCGCCCTTGGGGACAGGGAAAATCAGCCCCAGCATTTT.

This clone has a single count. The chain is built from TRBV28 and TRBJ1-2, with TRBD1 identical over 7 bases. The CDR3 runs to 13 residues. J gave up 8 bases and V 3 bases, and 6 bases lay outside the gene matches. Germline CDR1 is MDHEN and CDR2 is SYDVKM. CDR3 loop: CASSFDRACGYTF. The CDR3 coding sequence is TGTGCCAGCAGTTTCGACAGGGCCTGCGGCTACACCTTC.